The T cell receptor (beta chain) under discussion was sequenced for a study of CD8 T cells in ankylosing spondylitis. Overall study findings and caveats: The study looked at matched synovial fluid samples from ankylosing spondylitis patients. Disease-linked clones were reported to be significantly enriched there.

This clonotype turned up a few times. Its target is not known. TCRdb re-analysed the 5' RACE reads in MiXCR, keeping a single row per CDR3 protein. This table has under 300,000 distinct CDR3 sequences, 9.5% to 12% appearing once. Trimming removed 3 bases from V and 5 bases from J, with 4 bases in between. Germline CDR1 is SGHVS and CDR2 is FNYEAQ. CDR3 length: 12 residues. The clonotype was recovered from a male donor with ankylosing spondylitis or in good health (not recorded which). This rearrangement joins TRBV7-6 to TRBJ2-2; unclear D gene. The specimen sequenced was blood, either unsorted or a sorted T cell fraction (not recorded which). CDR3 sequence reads: CASSFKTGELFF. The CDR3 bases are TGTGCCAGCAGCTTTAAAACCGGGGAGCTGTTTTTT.